Given below is one TCR beta chain in context. This sample includes further DNA sequences coding for the same CDR3. Profiled with immunoSEQ multiplex PCR; TCRdb holds only in-frame clones, not every one. The sample contains 80,000 to 100,000 clones, approximately 94% of which appear only once. This entry belongs to a study of OX40 agonist ivuxolimab in advanced cancers. CDR3 size: 13 residues. V was cut by 0 bases and J by 2 bases, with 6 bases left in between. Germline-derived CDR1 and CDR2 are SGDLS and YYNGEE. The TCR sequence derives from an adult with an advanced solid tumor such as melanoma, head and neck, liver or kidney cancer. This chain connects TRBV9 to TRBJ2-7; the D gene is possibly TRBD1 (6 bases). The sequencing used CD4+ or CD8+ T cells sorted from blood, collected in a trial of the OX40 agonist ivuxolimab. In nucleotides, the CDR3 is TGTGCCAGCAGCGTAGGGACAGCCTACGAGCAGTACTTC. This codes for CASSVGTAYEQYF.